This entry features one T cell receptor (beta chain) sequence. The target antigen is unknown. 5'RACE primed from the constant segment yielded TCR alpha and TCR beta cDNA libraries bearing sample barcodes and UMIs. Each CDR3 protein is one row after TCRdb ran MiXCR on the 5' RACE reads. Here the sample spans approximately 290,000 distinct CDR3 sequences, roughly a fifth being singletons. This specimen belongs to a study of T-cell memory formation after mild COVID-19. V dropped 0 bases and J dropped 4 bases, with 12 bases sitting between them. The germline V gene has CDR1 MNHEY and CDR2 SVGAGI. This CDR3 is built from 15 residues. Study conclusions and caveats: CD8+ contracting clones occupied EMRA, while CD4+ ones occupied mainly CM and EM. Day 15 to 85 contracting clones showed balanced CD4/CD8; day 15 to 37 expanders favored CD4+.

The source is a man aged 18 to 35 who had mild COVID-19 (a few samples of this study predate the infection). Cell type and time point are not known. Sequencing input: PBMCs or a T cell subset sorted from them (not recorded which). The rearrangement joins TRBV6-5 to TRBJ1-2; TRBD1 is a possible D gene (6 bases). CDR3: CASSYSFSGAYGYTF. DNA of the CDR3: TGTGCCAGCAGTTACTCGTTCTCAGGGGCCTATGGCTACACCTTC.